The rows below give T cell receptor beta chains drawn from one sample of a study of human T cells and chemical hapten exposure. Using its own MiXCR run on the RACE reads, TCRdb lists one record per CDR3 protein. Of 280,000 or so distinct CDR3 sequences in the sample, roughly 8% were seen once. The sequencing used whole blood, collected in connection with sensitization to the hapten diphenylcyclopropenone (DPC). Every receptor here comes from a man aged 18-30 years with alopecia areata. Some clones in this sample may be carry-over from other donors' samples. Each CDR3 is given with its conserved first and last residue.

J gene,V gene,CDR3 protein
TRBJ2-4,TRBV6-2/TRBV6-3,CASRTGAIQYF
TRBJ2-3,TRBV27,CASSLFGADTQYF
TRBJ2-5,TRBV4-3,CASSQFGVAGGVETQYF
TRBJ2-5,TRBV7-3,CASSLGGADQETQYF
TRBJ2-4,TRBV5-6,CASSFRAPELPGNIQYF
TRBJ2-7,TRBV28,CASGRPGAGGQYF
TRBJ1-4,TRBV18,CASSRAVGEEKLFF
TRBJ2-5,TRBV4-1,CASSLGTIFQETQYF
TRBJ1-5,TRBV6-2/TRBV6-3,CASSYSPKTGLSISPQHF
TRBJ1-2,TRBV27,CASSLAGDGNYGYTF
TRBJ2-7,TRBV20-1,CSARPGQGGEQYF
TRBJ1-5,TRBV6-1,CASGGYQPQHF
TRBJ1-2,TRBV5-1,CASSSQTGLNYGYTF
TRBJ1-6,TRBV7-2,CASSVARTGLNSPLHF
TRBJ1-5,TRBV6-6,CASSYADQPQHF
TRBJ2-5,TRBV12-3/TRBV12-4,CASRGRGFQETQYF
TRBJ1-2,TRBV3-1,CASSQDNRGNGYTF
TRBJ2-3,TRBV20-1,CSARDRGYGFADTQYF
TRBJ1-1,TRBV28,CASTIDRQAFF
TRBJ2-6,TRBV5-5,CASSLVGNSGANVLTF
TRBJ1-1,TRBV18,CASSPRQASAEAFF
TRBJ2-1,TRBV6-5,CASSYGGPNEQFF
TRBJ1-4,TRBV9,CASSANPMGQEKLFF
TRBJ2-1,TRBV6-5,CASSLMARRNEQFF
TRBJ2-7,TRBV18,CVSSRGVQNEQYF
TRBJ1-4,TRBV12-3/TRBV12-4,CASSRQGAGEKLFF
TRBJ2-1,TRBV20-1,CSAIGRGELRSYNEQFF
TRBJ2-5,TRBV12-3/TRBV12-4,CASSFGPGLAGETQYF